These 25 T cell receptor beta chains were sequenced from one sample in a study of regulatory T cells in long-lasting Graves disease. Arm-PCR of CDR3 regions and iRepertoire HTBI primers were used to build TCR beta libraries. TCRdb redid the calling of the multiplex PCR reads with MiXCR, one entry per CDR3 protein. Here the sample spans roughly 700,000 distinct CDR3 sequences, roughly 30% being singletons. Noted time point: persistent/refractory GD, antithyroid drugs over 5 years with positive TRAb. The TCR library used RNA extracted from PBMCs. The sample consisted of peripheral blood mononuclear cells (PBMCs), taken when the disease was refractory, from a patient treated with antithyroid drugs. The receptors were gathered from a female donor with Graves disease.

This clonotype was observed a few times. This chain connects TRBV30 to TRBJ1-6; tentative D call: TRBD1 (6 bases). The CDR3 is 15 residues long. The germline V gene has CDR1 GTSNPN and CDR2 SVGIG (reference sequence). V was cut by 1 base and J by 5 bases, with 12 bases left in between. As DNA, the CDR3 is TGTGCCTGGAGTGAGGACAGAACAAATAATTCACCCCTCCACTTT. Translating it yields CAWSEDRTNNSPLHF.

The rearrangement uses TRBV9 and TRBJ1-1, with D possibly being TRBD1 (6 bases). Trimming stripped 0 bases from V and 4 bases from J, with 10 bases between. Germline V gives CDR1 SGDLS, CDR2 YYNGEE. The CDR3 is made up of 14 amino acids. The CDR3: CASSVAPGATEAFF. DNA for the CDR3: TGTGCCAGCAGCGTAGCTCCGGGGGCCACTGAAGCTTTCTTT.

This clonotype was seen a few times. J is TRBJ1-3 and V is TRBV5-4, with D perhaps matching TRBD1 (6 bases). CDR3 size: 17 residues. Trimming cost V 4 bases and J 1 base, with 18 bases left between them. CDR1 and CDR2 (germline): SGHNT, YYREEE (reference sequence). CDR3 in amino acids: CASSGQQARGSGNTIYF. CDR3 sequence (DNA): TGTGCCAGCAGCGGCCAACAAGCAAGGGGGTCTGGAAACACCATATATTTT.

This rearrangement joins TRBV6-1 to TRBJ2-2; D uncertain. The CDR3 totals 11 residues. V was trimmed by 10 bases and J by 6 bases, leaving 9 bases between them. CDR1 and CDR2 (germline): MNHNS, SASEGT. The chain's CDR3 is CATDAPGELFF. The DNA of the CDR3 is TGTGCCACCGACGCCCCCGGGGAGCTGTTTTTT.

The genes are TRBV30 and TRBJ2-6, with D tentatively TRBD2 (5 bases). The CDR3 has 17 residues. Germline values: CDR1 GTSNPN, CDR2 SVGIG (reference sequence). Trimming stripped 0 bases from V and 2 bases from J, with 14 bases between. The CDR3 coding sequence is TGTGCCTGGAGTGTACGGGTCGGAGGAACTGGGGCCAACGTCCTGACTTTC. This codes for CAWSVRVGGTGANVLTF. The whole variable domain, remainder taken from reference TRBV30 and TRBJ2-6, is SQTIHQWPATLVQPVGSPLSLECTVEGTSNPNLYWYRQAAGRGLQLLFYSVGIGQISSEVPQNLSASRPQDRQFILSSKKLLLSDSGFYLCAWSVRVGGTGANVLTFGAGSRLTVL.

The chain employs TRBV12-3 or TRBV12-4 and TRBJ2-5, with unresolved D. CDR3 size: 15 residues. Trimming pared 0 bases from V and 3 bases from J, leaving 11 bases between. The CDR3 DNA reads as TGTGCCAGCAGTTTAGCGGGGAACCCTAAAGAGACCCAGTACTTC. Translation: CASSLAGNPKETQYF.

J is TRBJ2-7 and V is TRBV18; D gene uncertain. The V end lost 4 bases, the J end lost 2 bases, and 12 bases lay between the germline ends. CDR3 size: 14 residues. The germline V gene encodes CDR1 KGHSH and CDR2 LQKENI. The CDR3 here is CASSQSPVTYEQYF. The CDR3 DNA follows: TGTGCCAGCTCACAGTCTCCAGTGACCTACGAGCAGTACTTC.

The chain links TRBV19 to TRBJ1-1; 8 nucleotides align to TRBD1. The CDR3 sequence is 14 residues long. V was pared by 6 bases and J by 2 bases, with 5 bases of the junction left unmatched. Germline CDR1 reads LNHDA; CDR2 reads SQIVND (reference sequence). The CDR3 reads CASRAQGGNTEAFF. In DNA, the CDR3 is TGTGCCAGTAGGGCACAGGGGGGTAACACTGAAGCTTTCTTT.

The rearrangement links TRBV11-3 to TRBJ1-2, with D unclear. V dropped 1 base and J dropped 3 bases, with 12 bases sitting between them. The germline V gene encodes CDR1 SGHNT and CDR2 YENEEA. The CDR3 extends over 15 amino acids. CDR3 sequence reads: CASSLGAGTYYGYTF. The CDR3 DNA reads TGTGCCAGCAGCTTAGGGGCAGGAACCTACTATGGCTACACCTTC.

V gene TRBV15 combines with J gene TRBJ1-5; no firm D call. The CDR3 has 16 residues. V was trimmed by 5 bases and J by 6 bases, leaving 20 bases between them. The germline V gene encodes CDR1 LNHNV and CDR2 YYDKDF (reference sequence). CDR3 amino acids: CATSPRGGGNGQPQHF. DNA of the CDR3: TGTGCCACCAGCCCTCGTGGAGGTGGGAACGGTCAGCCCCAGCATTTT.

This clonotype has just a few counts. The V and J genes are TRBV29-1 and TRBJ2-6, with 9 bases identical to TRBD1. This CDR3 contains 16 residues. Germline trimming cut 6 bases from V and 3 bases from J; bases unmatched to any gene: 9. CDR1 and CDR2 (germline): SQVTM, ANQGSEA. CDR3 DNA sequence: TGCAGCGTGACCCCGGGACAGGGTGTTGGGGCCAACGTCCTGACTTTC. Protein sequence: CSVTPGQGVGANVLTF.

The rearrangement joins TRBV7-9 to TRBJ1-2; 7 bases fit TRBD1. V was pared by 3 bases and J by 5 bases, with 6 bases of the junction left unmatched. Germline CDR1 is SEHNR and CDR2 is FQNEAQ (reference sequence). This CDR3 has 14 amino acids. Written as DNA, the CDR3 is TGTGCCAGCAGCTTCGGGGACAGAACGTATGGCTACACCTTC. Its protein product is CASSFGDRTYGYTF.

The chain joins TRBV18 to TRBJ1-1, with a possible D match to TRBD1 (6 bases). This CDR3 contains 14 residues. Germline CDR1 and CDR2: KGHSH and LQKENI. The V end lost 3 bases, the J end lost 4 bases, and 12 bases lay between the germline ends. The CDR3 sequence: CASSPPSGATEAFF. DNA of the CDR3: TGTGCCAGCTCACCGCCCTCGGGGGCCACTGAAGCTTTCTTT.

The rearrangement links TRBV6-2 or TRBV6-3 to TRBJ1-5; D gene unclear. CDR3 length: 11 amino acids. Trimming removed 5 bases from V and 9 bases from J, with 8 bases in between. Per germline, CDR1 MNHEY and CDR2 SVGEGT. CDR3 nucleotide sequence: TGTGCCAGCAGTGATTGGAGGCCCCAGCATTTT. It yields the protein CASSDWRPQHF.

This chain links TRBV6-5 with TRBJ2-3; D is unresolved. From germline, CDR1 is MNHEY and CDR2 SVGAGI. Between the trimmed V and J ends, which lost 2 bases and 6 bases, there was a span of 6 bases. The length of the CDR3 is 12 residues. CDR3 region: CASSYVADTQYF. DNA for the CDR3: TGTGCCAGCAGTTACGTTGCCGATACGCAGTATTTT.

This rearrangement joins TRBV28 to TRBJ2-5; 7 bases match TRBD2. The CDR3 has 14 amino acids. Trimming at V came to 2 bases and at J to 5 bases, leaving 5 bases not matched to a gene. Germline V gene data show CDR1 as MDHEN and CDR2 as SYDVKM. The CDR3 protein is CASSLAGVGETQYF. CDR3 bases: TGTGCCAGCAGTTTAGCGGGAGTCGGGGAGACCCAGTACTTC.

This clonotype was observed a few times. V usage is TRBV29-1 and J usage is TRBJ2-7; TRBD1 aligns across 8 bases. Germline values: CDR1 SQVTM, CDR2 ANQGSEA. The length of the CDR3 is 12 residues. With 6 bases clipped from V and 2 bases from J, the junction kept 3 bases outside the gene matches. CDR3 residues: CSVGQGAYEQYF. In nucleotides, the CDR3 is TGCAGCGTCGGACAGGGAGCCTACGAGCAGTACTTC.

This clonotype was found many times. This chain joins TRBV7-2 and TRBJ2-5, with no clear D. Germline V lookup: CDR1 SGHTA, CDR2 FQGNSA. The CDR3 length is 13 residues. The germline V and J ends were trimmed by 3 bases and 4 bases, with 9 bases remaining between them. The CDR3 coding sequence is TGTGCCAGCAGCTTGGCAGTGAGAGAGACCCAGTACTTC. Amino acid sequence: CASSLAVRETQYF.

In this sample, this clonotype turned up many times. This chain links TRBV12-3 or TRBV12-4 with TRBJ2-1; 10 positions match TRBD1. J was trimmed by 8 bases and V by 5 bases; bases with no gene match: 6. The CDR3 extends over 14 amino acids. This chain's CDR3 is CASSLDRGLYEQFF. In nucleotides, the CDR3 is TGTGCCAGCAGTCTGGACAGGGGGTTATATGAGCAGTTCTTC.

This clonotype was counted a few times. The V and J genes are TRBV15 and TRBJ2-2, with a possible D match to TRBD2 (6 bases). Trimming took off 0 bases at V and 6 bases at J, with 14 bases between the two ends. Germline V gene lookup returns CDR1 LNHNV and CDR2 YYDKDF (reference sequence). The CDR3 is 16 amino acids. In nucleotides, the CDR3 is TGTGCCACCAGCAGAGATCGTCCCGGGGGTCCCGGGGAGCTGTTTTTT. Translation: CATSRDRPGGPGELFF.

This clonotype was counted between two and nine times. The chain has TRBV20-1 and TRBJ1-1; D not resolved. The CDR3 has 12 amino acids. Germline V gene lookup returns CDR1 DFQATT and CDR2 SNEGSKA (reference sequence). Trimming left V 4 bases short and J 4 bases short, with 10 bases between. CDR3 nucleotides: TGCAGTGCTAAGCCAGGAGCCACTGAAGCTTTCTTT. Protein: CSAKPGATEAFF.

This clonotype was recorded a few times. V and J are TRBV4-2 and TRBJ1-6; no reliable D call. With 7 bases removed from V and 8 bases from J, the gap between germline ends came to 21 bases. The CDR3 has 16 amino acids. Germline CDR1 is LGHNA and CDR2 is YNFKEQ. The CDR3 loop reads CASTSGVGVEDSPLHF. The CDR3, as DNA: TGTGCCAGCACCTCCGGGGTTGGGGTAGAGGATTCACCCCTCCACTTT.

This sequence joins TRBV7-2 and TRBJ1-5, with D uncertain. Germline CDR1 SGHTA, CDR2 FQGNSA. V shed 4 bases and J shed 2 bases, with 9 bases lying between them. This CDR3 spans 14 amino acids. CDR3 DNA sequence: TGTGCCAGCAGCTCGGGGATCGGCAATCAGCCCCAGCATTTT. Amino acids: CASSSGIGNQPQHF.

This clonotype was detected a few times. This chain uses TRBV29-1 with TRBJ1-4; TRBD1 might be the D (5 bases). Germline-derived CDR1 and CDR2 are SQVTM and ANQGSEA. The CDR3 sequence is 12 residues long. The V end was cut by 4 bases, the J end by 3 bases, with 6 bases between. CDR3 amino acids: CSVVGANEKLFF. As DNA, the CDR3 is TGCAGCGTTGTAGGGGCTAATGAAAAACTGTTTTTT.

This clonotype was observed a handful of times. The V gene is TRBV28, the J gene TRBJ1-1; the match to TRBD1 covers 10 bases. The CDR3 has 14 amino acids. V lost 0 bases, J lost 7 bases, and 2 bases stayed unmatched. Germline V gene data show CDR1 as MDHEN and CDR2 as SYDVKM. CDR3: CASSLWTGGVEAFF. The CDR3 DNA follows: TGTGCCAGCAGTTTATGGACAGGGGGCGTTGAAGCTTTCTTT.